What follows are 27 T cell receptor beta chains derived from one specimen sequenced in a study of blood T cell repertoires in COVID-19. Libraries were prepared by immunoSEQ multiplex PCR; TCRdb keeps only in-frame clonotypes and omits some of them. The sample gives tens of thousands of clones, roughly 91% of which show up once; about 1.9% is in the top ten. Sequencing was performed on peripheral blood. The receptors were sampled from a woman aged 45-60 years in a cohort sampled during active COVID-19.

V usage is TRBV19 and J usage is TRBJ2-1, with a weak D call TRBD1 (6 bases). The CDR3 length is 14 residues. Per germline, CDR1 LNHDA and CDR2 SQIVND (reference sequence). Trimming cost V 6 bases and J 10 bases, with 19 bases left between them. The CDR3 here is CASSPGTPGAEQFF. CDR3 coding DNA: TGTGCCAGTAGCCCCGGGACACCTGGCGCGGAGCAGTTCTTC. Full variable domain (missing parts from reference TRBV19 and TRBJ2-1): DGGITQSPKYLFRKEGQNVTLSCEQNLNHDAMYWYRQDPGQGLRLIYYSQIVNDFQKGDIAEGYSVSREKKESFPLTVTSAQKNPTAFYLCASSPGTPGAEQFFGPGTRLTVL.

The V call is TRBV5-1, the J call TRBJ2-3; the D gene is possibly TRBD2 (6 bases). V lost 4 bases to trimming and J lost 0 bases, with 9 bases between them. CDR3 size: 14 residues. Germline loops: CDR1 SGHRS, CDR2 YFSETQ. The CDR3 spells CASSPGTSTDTQYF. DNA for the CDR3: TGCGCCAGCAGCCCCGGGACTAGCACAGATACGCAGTATTTT.

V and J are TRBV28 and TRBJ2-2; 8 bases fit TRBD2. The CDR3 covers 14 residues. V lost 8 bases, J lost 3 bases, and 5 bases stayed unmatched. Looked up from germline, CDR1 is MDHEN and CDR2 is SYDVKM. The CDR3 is CASREGGYTGELFF. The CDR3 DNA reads TGTGCCAGCCGGGAGGGCGGGTACACCGGGGAGCTGTTTTTT.

The DNA of the CDR3 is TGTGCCAGCAGCTTGTGGGGGGAACCCTATGGCTACACCTTC. It codes for CASSLWGEPYGYTF. The chain employs TRBV5-7 and TRBJ1-2; TRBD1 is a possible D gene (5 bases). TRBV5-7 is flagged as an ORF with uncertain function. V lost 1 base and J 4 bases, leaving 11 bases between the germline ends. This CDR3 region has 14 residues.

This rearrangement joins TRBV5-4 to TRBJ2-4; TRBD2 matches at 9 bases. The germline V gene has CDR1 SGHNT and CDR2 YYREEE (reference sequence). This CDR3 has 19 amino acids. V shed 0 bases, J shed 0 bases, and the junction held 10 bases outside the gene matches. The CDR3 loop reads CASSLGGGGGQLAKNIQYF. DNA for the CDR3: TGTGCCAGCAGCTTGGGCGGGGGGGGCGGCCAACTAGCCAAAAACATTCAGTACTTC.

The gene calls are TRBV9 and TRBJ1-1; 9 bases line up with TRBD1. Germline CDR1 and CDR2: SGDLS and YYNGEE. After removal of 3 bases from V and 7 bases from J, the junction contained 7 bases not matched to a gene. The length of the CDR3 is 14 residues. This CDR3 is CASSAGQGVGEAFF. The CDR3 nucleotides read TGTGCCAGCAGCGCGGGACAGGGTGTGGGTGAAGCTTTCTTT.

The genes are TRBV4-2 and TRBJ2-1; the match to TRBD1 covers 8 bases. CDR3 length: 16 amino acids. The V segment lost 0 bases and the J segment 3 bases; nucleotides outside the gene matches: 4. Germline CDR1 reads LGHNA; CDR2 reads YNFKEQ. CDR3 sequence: CASSQEGGTGYNEQFF. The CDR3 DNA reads TGTGCCAGCAGCCAAGAAGGGGGGACAGGCTACAATGAGCAGTTCTTC.

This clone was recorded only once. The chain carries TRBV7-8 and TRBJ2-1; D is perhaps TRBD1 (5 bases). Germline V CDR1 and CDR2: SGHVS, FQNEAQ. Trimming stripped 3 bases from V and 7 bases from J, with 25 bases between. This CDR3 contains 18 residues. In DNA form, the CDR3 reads TGTGCCAGCAGCTTCCACTCCAGGGCTAGTGGCCTAACAAATGAGCAGTTCTTC. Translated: CASSFHSRASGLTNEQFF.

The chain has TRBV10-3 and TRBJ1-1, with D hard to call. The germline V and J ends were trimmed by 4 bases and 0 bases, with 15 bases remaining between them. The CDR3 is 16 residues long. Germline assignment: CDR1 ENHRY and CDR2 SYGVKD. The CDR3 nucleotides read TGTGCCATCAGTGGAGGGCCCTCCCGAATGAACACTGAAGCTTTCTTT. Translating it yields CAISGGPSRMNTEAFF.

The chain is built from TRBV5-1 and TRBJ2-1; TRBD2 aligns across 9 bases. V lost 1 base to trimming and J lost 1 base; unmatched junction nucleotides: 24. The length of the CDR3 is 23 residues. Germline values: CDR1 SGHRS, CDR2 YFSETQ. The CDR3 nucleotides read TGCGCCAGCAGCTTGATTGCTCGCGGGGGGGCGTCACCCCCTATCTTTTCCTACAATGAGCAGTTCTTC. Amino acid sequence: CASSLIARGGASPPIFSYNEQFF.

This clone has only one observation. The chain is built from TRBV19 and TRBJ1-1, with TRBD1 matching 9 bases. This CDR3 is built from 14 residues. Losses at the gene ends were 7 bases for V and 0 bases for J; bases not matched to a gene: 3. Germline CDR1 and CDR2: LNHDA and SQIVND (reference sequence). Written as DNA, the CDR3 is TGTGCCAGTACCGACAGGGGGATGAACACTGAAGCTTTCTTT. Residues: CASTDRGMNTEAFF.

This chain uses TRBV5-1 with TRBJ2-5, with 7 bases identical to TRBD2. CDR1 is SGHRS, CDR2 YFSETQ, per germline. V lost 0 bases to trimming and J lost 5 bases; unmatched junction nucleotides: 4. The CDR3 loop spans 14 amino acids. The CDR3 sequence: CASSLGLAAETQYF. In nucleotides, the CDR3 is TGCGCCAGCAGCTTGGGGCTAGCGGCGGAGACCCAGTACTTC.

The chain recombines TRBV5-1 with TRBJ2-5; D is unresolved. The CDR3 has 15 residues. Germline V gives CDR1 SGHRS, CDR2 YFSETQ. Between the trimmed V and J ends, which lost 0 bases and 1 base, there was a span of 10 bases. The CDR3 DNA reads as TGCGCCAGCAGCTTGGCCCCTCAGTCCCAAGAGACCCAGTACTTC. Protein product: CASSLAPQSQETQYF.

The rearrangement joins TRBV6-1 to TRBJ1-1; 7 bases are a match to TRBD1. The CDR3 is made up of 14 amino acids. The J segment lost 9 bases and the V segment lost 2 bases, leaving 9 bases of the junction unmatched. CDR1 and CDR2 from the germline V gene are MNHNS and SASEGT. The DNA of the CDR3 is TGTGCCAGCAGTGAACCCCGACAGGGCCCGCAAGCTTTCTTT. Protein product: CASSEPRQGPQAFF.

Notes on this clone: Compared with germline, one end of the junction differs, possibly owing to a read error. CDR3 sequence: CASNLRRGRREQPVNLGSPLHF. DNA for the CDR3: TGTGCCAGCAATTTAAGGAGGGGCCGAAGAGAACAACCGGTGAATTTGGGATCACCCCTCCACTTT. The gene calls are TRBV27 and TRBJ1-6; a weak D match, TRBD1 (5 bases). This CDR3 is built from 22 residues. Germline V lookup: CDR1 MNHEY, CDR2 SMNVEV (reference sequence).

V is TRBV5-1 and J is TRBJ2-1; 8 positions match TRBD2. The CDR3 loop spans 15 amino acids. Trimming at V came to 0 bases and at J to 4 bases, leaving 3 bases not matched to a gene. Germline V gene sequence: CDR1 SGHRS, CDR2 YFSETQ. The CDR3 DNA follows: TGCGCCAGCAGCTTGGAGACTAGCGAGTACAATGAGCAGTTCTTC. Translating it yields CASSLETSEYNEQFF.

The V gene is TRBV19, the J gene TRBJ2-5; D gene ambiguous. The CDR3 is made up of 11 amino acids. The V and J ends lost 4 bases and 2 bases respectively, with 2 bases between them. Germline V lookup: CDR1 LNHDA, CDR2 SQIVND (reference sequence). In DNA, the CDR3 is TGTGCCAGTAGTACGCAAGAGACCCAGTACTTC. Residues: CASSTQETQYF. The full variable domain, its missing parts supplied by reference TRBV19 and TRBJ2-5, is DGGITQSPKYLFRKEGQNVTLSCEQNLNHDAMYWYRQDPGQGLRLIYYSQIVNDFQKGDIAEGYSVSREKKESFPLTVTSAQKNPTAFYLCASSTQETQYFGPGTRLLVL.

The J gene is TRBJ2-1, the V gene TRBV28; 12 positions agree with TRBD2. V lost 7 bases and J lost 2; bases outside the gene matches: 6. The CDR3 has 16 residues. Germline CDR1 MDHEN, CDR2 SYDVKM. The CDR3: CASTPSGRGTYNEQFF. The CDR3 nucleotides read TGTGCCAGCACCCCTAGCGGGAGGGGGACCTACAATGAGCAGTTCTTC.

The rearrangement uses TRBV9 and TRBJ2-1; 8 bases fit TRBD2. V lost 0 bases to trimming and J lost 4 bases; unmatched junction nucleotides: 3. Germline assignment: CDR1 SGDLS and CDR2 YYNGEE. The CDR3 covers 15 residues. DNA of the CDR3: TGTGCCAGCAGCGTAGACAGCGGGAGTTACAATGAGCAGTTCTTC. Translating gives CASSVDSGSYNEQFF.

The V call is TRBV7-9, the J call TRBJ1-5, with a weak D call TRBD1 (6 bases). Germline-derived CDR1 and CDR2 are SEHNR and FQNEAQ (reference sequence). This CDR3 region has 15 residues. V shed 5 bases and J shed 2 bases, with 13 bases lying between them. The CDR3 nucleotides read TGTGCCAGCAGCCCCAAGGGGGACGGCAATCAGCCCCAGCATTTT. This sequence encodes CASSPKGDGNQPQHF.

The CDR3 nucleotides read TGTGCCAGCAGTTTCGGTCTAGCGGGGCGGGGAGATACGCAGTATTTT. It encodes CASSFGLAGRGDTQYF. The V call is TRBV6-6, the J call TRBJ2-3; 9 bases fit TRBD2. V trimming: 4 bases; J trimming: 5 bases; junction bases outside the gene matches: 10. CDR1 is MNHNY, CDR2 SVGAGI, per germline (reference sequence). The CDR3 length is 16 residues.

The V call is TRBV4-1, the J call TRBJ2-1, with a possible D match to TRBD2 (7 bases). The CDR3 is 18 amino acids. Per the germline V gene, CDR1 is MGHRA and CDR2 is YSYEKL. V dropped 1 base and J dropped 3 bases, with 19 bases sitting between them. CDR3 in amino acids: CASSQAKGGVDLYNEQFF. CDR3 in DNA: TGCGCCAGCAGCCAAGCCAAGGGGGGGGTCGACCTCTACAATGAGCAGTTCTTC.

CDR3 loop: CASSPVRAGGIDTQYF. As DNA, the CDR3 is TGTGCCAGCAGCCCCGTCCGAGCGGGAGGTATAGATACGCAGTATTTT. This sequence joins TRBV14 and TRBJ2-3; 9 bases line up with TRBD2. Germline values: CDR1 SGHDN, CDR2 FVKESK. This CDR3 has 16 amino acids. V lost 4 bases, J lost 5 bases, and 10 bases stayed unmatched. The full variable domain, completed using reference TRBV14 and TRBJ2-3, is EAGVTQFPSHSVIEKGQTVTLRCDPISGHDNLYWYRRVMGKEIKFLLHFVKESKQDESGMPNNRFLAERTGGTYSTLKVQPAELEDSGVYFCASSPVRAGGIDTQYFGPGTRLTVL.

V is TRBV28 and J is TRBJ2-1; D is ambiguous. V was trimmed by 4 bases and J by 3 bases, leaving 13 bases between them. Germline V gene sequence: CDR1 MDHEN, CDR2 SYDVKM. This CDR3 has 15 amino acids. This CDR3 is CASSSPVTGYNEQFF. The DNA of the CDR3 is TGTGCCAGCAGTTCACCCGTCACGGGCTACAATGAGCAGTTCTTC.

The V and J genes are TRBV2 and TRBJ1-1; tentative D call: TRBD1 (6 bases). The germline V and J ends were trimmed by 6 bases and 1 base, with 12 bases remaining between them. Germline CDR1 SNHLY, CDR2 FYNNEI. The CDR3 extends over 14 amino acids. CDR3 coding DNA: TGTGCCAGCAGAGGACAGTCCCCGAACACTGAAGCTTTCTTT. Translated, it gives CASRGQSPNTEAFF.

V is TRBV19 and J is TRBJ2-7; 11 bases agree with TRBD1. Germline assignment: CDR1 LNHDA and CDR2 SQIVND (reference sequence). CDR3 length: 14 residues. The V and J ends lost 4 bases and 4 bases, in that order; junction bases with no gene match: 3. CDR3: CASSTGTGGYEQYF. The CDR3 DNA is TGTGCCAGTAGTACCGGGACAGGGGGGTACGAGCAGTACTTC.

In nucleotides, the CDR3 is TGTGCCAGCAGCGCCTCAGTCGAGGGTGAGCAGTTCTTC. Translated, it gives CASSASVEGEQFF. The V gene is TRBV7-8, the J gene TRBJ2-1; D possibly corresponds to TRBD2 (5 bases). The V and J ends lost 5 bases and 9 bases respectively, with 14 bases between them. This CDR3 is 13 amino acids long. From germline, CDR1 is SGHVS and CDR2 FQNEAQ.